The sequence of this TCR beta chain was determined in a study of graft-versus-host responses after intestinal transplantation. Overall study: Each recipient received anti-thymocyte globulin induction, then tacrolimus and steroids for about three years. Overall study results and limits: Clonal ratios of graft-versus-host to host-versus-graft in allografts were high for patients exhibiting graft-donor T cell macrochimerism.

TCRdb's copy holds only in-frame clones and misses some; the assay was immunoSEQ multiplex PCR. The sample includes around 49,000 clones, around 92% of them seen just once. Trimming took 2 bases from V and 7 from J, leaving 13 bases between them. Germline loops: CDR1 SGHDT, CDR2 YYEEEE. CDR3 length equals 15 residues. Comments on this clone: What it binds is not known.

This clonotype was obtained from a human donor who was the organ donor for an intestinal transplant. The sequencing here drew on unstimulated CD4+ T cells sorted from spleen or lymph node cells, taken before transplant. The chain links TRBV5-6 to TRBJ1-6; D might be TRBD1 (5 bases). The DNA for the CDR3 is TGTGCCAGCAGCTTCGGCAGGGTTAGGAATTCACCCCTCCACTTT. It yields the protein CASSFGRVRNSPLHF.